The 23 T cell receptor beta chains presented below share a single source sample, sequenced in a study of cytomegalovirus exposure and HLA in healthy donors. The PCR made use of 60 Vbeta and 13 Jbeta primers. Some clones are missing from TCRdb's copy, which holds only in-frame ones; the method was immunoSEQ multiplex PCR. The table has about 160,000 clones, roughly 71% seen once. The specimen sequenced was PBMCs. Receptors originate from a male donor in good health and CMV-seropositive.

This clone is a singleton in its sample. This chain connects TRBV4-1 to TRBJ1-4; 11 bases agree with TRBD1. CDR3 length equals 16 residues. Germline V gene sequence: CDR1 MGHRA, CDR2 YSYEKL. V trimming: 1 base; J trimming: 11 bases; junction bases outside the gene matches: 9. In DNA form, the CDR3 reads TGCGCCAGCAGCCAAGTCGGAAGGGACAGGGGGAGTAAACTGTTTTTT. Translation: CASSQVGRDRGSKLFF.

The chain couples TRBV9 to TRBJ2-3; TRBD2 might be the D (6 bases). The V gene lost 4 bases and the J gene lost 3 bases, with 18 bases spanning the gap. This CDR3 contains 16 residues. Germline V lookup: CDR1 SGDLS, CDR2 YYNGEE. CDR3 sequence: CASSPGGSMRTDTQYF. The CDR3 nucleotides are TGTGCCAGCAGCCCCGGGGGTAGCATGAGGACAGATACGCAGTATTTT.

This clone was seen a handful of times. CDR3 sequence reads: CASSLTGTDTQYF. The CDR3 coding sequence is TGTGCCAGTAGTCTGACAGGGACAGATACGCAGTATTTT. This chain links TRBV19 with TRBJ2-3, with 7 nucleotides matching TRBD1. V gave up 5 bases and J gave up 3 bases; unmatched junction bases: 2. In germline, CDR1 is LNHDA, CDR2 SQIVND (reference sequence). The CDR3 covers 13 residues.

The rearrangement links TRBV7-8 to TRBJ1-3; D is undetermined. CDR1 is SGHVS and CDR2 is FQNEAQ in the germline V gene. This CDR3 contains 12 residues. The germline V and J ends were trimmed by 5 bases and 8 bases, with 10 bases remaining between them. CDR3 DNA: TGTGCCAGCAGCCCCCTAGGAGACACCATATATTTT. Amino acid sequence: CASSPLGDTIYF.

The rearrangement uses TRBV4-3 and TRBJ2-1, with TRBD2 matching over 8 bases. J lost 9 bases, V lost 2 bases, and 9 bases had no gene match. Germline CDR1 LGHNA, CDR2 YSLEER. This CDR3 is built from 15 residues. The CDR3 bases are TGCGCCAGCAGCCAACCGGGACTAGGGAGCGGTGAGCAGTTCTTC. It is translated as CASSQPGLGSGEQFF.

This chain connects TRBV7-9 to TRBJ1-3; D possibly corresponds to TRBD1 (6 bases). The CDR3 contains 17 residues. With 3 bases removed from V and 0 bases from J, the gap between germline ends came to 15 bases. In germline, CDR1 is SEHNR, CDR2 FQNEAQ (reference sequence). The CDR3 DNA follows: TGTGCCAGCAGCTTTGTTGGGGGCGCCAGCTCTGGAAACACCATATATTTT. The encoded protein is CASSFVGGASSGNTIYF.

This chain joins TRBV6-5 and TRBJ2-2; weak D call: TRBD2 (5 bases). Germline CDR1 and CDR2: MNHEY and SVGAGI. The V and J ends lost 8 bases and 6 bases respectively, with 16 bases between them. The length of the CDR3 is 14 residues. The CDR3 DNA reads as TGTGCCAGCGAGCGAGGACCCGGGGCCGGGGAGCTGTTTTTT. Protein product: CASERGPGAGELFF.

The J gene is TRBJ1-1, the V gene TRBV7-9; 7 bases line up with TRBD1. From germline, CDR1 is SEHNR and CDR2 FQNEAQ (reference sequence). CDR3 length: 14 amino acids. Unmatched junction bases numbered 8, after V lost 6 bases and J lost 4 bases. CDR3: CASRPPSGGTEAFF. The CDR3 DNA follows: TGTGCCAGCAGGCCCCCCTCAGGGGGCACTGAAGCTTTCTTT. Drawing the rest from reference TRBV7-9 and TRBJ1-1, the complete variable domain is DTGVSQNPRHKITKRGQNVTFRCDPISEHNRLYWYRQTLGQGPEFLTYFQNEAQLEKSRLLSDRFSAERPKGSFSTLEIQRTEQGDSAMYLCASRPPSGGTEAFFGQGTRLTVV.

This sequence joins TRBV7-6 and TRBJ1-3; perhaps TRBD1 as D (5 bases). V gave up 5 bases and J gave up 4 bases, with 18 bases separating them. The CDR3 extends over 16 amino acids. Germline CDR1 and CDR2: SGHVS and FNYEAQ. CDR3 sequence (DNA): TGTGCCAGCAGCCCGTCCGGGGGTCTGAGCGGAAACACCATATATTTT. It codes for CASSPSGGLSGNTIYF.

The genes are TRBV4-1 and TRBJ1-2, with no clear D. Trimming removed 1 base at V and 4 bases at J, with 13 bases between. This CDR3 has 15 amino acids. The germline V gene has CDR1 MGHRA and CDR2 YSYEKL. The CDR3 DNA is TGCGCCAGCAGCCAAGGTAGAGGGAAAAGCTATGGCTACACCTTC. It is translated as CASSQGRGKSYGYTF.

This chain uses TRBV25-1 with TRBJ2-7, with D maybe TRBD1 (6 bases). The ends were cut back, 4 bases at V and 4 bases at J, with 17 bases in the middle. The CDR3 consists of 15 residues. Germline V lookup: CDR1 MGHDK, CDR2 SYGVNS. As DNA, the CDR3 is TGTGCCAGCAGTGCCGGTGGGGGCCAGGGATACGAGCAGTACTTC. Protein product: CASSAGGGQGYEQYF.

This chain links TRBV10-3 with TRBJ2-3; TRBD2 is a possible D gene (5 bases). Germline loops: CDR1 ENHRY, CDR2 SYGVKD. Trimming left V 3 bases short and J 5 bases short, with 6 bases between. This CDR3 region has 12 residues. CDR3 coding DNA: TGTGCCATCAGTGACGCGGGAGATACGCAGTATTTT. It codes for CAISDAGDTQYF.

DNA of the CDR3: TGCGCCAGCAGCCAAGGAGACAGATCCTCTGGAAACACCATATATTTT. As protein: CASSQGDRSSGNTIYF. The chain recombines TRBV4-1 with TRBJ1-3, with D possibly being TRBD1 (5 bases). The germline V gene encodes CDR1 MGHRA and CDR2 YSYEKL. There are 16 residues in the CDR3. The germline V and J ends were trimmed by 1 base and 0 bases, with 10 bases remaining between them.

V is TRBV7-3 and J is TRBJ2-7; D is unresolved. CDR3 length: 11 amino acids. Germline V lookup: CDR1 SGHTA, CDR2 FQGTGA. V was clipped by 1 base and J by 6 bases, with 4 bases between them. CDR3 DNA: TGTGCCAGCAGCTTAAGACTCGAGCAGTACTTC. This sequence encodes CASSLRLEQYF.

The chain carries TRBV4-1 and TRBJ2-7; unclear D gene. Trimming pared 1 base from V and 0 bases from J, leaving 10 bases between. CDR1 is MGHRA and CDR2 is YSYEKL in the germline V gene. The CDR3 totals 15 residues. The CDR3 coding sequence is TGCGCCAGCAGCCAAGCGCGCGGATTCTCCTACGAGCAGTACTTC. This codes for CASSQARGFSYEQYF.

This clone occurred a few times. The CDR3 DNA reads TGTGCCAGCAGTGCTCGACAGGGGGCGCCCGAAAAACTGTTTTTT. It translates to CASSARQGAPEKLFF. The chain is built from TRBV27 and TRBJ1-4; 10 nucleotides align to TRBD1. The germline gives CDR1 MNHEY, CDR2 SMNVEV (reference sequence). V was pared by 5 bases and J by 8 bases, with 8 bases of the junction left unmatched. The CDR3 totals 15 residues. Filled out from reference TRBV27 and TRBJ1-4, the complete variable domain reads EAQVTQNPRYLITVTGKKLTVTCSQNMNHEYMSWYRQDPGLGLRQIYYSMNVEVTDKGDVPEGYKVSRKEKRNFPLILESPSPNQTSLYFCASSARQGAPEKLFFGSGTQLSVL.

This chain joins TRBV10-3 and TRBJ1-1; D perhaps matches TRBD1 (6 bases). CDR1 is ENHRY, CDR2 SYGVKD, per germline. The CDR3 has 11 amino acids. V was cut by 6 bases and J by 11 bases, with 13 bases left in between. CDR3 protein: CAIRQQGQAFF. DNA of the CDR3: TGTGCCATCAGGCAACAGGGCCAGGCTTTCTTT.

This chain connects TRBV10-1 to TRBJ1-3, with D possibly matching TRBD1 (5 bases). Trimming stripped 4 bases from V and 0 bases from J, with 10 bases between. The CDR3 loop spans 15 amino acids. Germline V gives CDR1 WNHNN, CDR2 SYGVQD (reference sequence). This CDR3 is CASSVGARSGNTIYF. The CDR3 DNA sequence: TGCGCCAGCAGTGTAGGGGCCCGCTCTGGAAACACCATATATTTT.

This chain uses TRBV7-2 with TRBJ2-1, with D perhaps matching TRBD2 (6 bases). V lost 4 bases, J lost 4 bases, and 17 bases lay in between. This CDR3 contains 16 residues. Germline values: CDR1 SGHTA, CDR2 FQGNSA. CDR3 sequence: CASSSRLWRGYNEQFF. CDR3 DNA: TGTGCCAGCAGCTCCCGGTTGTGGCGGGGTTACAATGAGCAGTTCTTC.

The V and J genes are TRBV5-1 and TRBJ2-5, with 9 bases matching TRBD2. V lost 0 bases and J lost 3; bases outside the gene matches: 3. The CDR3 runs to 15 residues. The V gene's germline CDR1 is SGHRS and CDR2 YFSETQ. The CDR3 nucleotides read TGCGCCAGCAGCTTGGGGGTAGCGGGGGAAGAGACCCAGTACTTC. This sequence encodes CASSLGVAGEETQYF.

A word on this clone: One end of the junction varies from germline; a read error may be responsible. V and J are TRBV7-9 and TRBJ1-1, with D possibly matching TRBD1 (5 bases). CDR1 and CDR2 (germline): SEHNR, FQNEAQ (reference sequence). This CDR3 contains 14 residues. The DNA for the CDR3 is TGTTCCAGCAGCTTAGGGACTCGGGGGACTGAAGCTTTCTTT. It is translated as CSSSLGTRGTEAFF.

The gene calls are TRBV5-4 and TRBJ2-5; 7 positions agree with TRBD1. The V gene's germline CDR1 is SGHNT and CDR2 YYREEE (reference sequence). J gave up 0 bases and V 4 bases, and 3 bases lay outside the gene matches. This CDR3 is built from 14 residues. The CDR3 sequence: CASSNTGDQETQYF. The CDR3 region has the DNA TGTGCCAGCAGCAACACAGGGGACCAAGAGACCCAGTACTTC.

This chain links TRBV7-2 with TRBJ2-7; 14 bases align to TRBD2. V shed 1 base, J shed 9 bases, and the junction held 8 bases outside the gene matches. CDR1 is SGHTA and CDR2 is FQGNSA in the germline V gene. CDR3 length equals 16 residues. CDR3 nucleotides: TGTGCCAGCAGCTTAGACATGACTAGCGGGGGGGCCGCGCAGTACTTC. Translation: CASSLDMTSGGAAQYF.